The 15 T cell receptor beta chains below were found in one sample sequenced in a study of blood T cell repertoires in COVID-19 (dated by TCRdb to 2018 to 2020). The library relied on the immunoSEQ multiplex PCR assay. TCRdb obtained this table from immuneACCESS and retained in-frame rearrangements with V and J assigned. These tables miss some clones; where compared with another copy, unresolved V genes account for less than half of the shortfall, and the remainder is unexplained. In all, the sample holds 150,000 to 250,000 clones, and about 85% of those were seen once. Approximately 2% of the sample rests with the top ten. Sequencing was performed on PBMCs or T cells enriched from blood (not recorded which). These receptors were obtained from a woman under 40 who had recovered from COVID-19.

A single count supports this clone. This chain connects TRBV24-1 to TRBJ1-5; no reliable D call. Germline CDR1 reads KGHDR; CDR2 reads SFDVKD. V lost 5 bases to trimming and J lost 4 bases, with 8 bases between them. This CDR3 has 13 residues. The CDR3 reads CATSGAGNQPQHF. The CDR3 DNA reads TGTGCCACCAGTGGGGCCGGTAATCAGCCCCAGCATTTT.

The V and J genes are TRBV14 and TRBJ2-2; no definite D call. Germline loops: CDR1 SGHDN, CDR2 FVKESK. The CDR3 has 13 residues. V lost 4 bases to trimming and J lost 1 base, with 4 bases between them. The chain's CDR3 is CASSRQNTGELFF. Here the CDR3 DNA reads TGTGCCAGCAGCCGTCAGAACACCGGGGAGCTGTTTTTT. Based on the CDR3 plus reference TRBV14 and TRBJ2-2, the full variable domain is EAGVTQFPSHSVIEKGQTVTLRCDPISGHDNLYWYRRVMGKEIKFLLHFVKESKQDESGMPNNRFLAERTGGTYSTLKVQPAELEDSGVYFCASSRQNTGELFFGEGSRLTVL.

The chain joins TRBV3-1 (or the pseudogene TRBV3-2) to TRBJ2-3; TRBD2 matches at 11 bases. CDR1 is LGHDT, CDR2 YNNKEL, per germline (reference sequence). The CDR3 loop spans 17 amino acids. J lost 1 base, V lost 5 bases, and 8 bases had no gene match. CDR3 bases: TGTGCCAGCAGCATTAGCGGGGGGGCATATGGCACAGATACGCAGTATTTT. It encodes CASSISGGAYGTDTQYF.

The count of this clone is one. The chain is built from TRBV19 and TRBJ1-6, with 7 positions matching TRBD1. J was trimmed by 7 bases and V by 6 bases; bases with no gene match: 12. CDR3 length: 16 residues. Germline V CDR1 and CDR2: LNHDA, SQIVND (reference sequence). CDR3: CASRGKTGNLNSPLHF. For the CDR3, the DNA is TGTGCCAGTAGGGGGAAGACAGGGAATTTGAATTCACCCCTCCACTTT.

The CDR3 loop reads CASSTPGTSGSYEQYF. For the CDR3, the DNA is TGTGCCAGTAGCACACCCGGGACTAGCGGGTCCTACGAGCAGTACTTC. The chain couples TRBV19 to TRBJ2-7, with TRBD2 identical over 12 bases. The germline CDR1 and CDR2 sequences are LNHDA and SQIVND (reference sequence). J was trimmed by 1 base and V by 6 bases; bases with no gene match: 7. The CDR3 has 16 amino acids.

The J gene is TRBJ1-2, the V gene TRBV19; 7 nucleotides line up with TRBD1. J lost 4 bases, V lost 4 bases, and 6 bases had no gene match. The germline V gene encodes CDR1 LNHDA and CDR2 SQIVND (reference sequence). This CDR3 region has 14 residues. DNA of the CDR3: TGTGCCAGTAGTAGAAACCGGGACAGCTATGGCTACACCTTC. As protein: CASSRNRDSYGYTF.

The gene calls are TRBV4-3 and TRBJ2-6, with TRBD2 matching 7 bases. The V gene's germline CDR1 is LGHNA and CDR2 YSLEER. The CDR3 has 19 amino acids. Trimming took 0 bases from V and 0 from J; bases not matched to a gene: 8. For the CDR3, the DNA is TGCGCCAGCAGCCAAGATAGGGCGGGAGCGAACTCTGGGGCCAACGTCCTGACTTTC. Amino acids: CASSQDRAGANSGANVLTF.

For the CDR3, the DNA is TGTGCCAGCAGTGAACAGGGGGCTGAAGCTTTCTTT. Its protein product is CASSEQGAEAFF. The V call is TRBV2, the J call TRBJ1-1; 7 bases are shared with TRBD1. This CDR3 is 12 amino acids long. The V segment lost 2 bases and the J segment 6 bases; nucleotides outside the gene matches: 0. Germline V gives CDR1 SNHLY, CDR2 FYNNEI. Using reference TRBV2 and TRBJ1-1 for the parts outside the CDR3, the full variable domain is EPEVTQTPSHQVTQMGQEVILRCVPISNHLYFYWYRQILGQKVEFLVSFYNNEISEKSEIFDDQFSVERPDGSNFTLKIRSTKLEDSAMYFCASSEQGAEAFFGQGTRLTVV.

This clone was picked up a small number of times. The chain carries TRBV5-1 and TRBJ1-1; 8 bases map to TRBD1. Germline values: CDR1 SGHRS, CDR2 YFSETQ. This CDR3 is built from 13 residues. With 4 bases clipped from V and 4 bases from J, the junction kept 3 bases outside the gene matches. The DNA of the CDR3 is TGCGCCAGCAGCCGGACAGGGATCACTGAAGCTTTCTTT. Translating it yields CASSRTGITEAFF.

The chain is built from TRBV5-1 and TRBJ1-6; no firm D call. Germline V CDR1 and CDR2: SGHRS, YFSETQ. Deletions cut 1 base from V and 7 bases from J, with 6 bases between. The CDR3 spans 13 residues. The CDR3 sequence: CASSLSGNSPLHF. In DNA, the CDR3 is TGCGCCAGCAGCTTGTCGGGGAATTCACCCCTCCACTTT. The whole variable domain, remainder taken from reference TRBV5-1 and TRBJ1-6, is KAGVTQTPRYLIKTRGQQVTLSCSPISGHRSVSWYQQTPGQGLQFLFEYFSETQRNKGNFPGRFSGRQFSNSRSEMNVSTLELGDSALYLCASSLSGNSPLHFGNGTRLTVT.

This clone has more than one count but fewer than ten. The rearrangement joins TRBV7-2 to TRBJ1-2; weak D call: TRBD1 (6 bases). From germline, CDR1 is SGHTA and CDR2 FQGNSA. V dropped 5 bases and J dropped 5 bases, with 12 bases sitting between them. The CDR3 consists of 13 residues. DNA for the CDR3: TGTGCCAGCAGCGTGGACAGTGCATATGGCTACACCTTC. This translates into CASSVDSAYGYTF.

The chain recombines TRBV7-2 with TRBJ2-5; 7 bases line up with TRBD2. CDR3 length: 14 amino acids. Germline V gene lookup returns CDR1 SGHTA and CDR2 FQGNSA. The V and J ends lost 5 bases and 3 bases, in that order; junction bases with no gene match: 6. CDR3 sequence (DNA): TGTGCCAGCAGCCCGAACCGGGGGGAAGAGACCCAGTACTTC. This codes for CASSPNRGEETQYF.

The genes are TRBV18 and TRBJ2-6; TRBD2 matches at 14 bases. In germline, CDR1 is KGHSH, CDR2 LQKENI. The J segment lost 2 bases and the V segment lost 3 bases, leaving 9 bases of the junction unmatched. CDR3 length: 20 residues. CDR3 DNA sequence: TGTGCCAGCTCACCCAGGCGACTAGCGGGAGGGAAGCCTGGGGCCAACGTCCTGACTTTC. As protein: CASSPRRLAGGKPGANVLTF.

The chain has TRBV18 and TRBJ1-1, with a weak D call TRBD1 (6 bases). Germline values: CDR1 KGHSH, CDR2 LQKENI. With 3 bases removed from V and 6 bases from J, the gap between germline ends came to 14 bases. The CDR3 has 14 residues. In DNA, the CDR3 is TGTGCCAGCTCACCCCGCGGCGGGGGCCCTGAAGCTTTCTTT. Protein: CASSPRGGGPEAFF.

Only one count was recorded for this clone. CDR3 sequence reads: CASSPQGSTDTQYF. The CDR3 region has the DNA TGTGCCAGCAGCCCACAGGGCAGCACAGATACGCAGTATTTT. The gene calls are TRBV7-8 and TRBJ2-3, with a tentative D call TRBD1 (6 bases). The germline V gene has CDR1 SGHVS and CDR2 FQNEAQ. V was clipped by 5 bases and J by 0 bases, with 9 bases between them. This CDR3 is built from 14 residues.